The 9 T cell receptor beta chains below come from one sample, sequenced in a study of T-cell reconstitution after alpha-beta-depleted transplantation in children. This sample's TCRbeta library carried unique molecular identifier barcodes. TCRdb analysed the PCR reads with MiXCR anew, one entry per CDR3 protein. Altogether 500,000 or so distinct CDR3 sequences are present, about an eighth being singletons, with the ten largest covering 12% to 15%. The source was PBMCs, mostly from graft donor cells, collected 180 days after TCRalphabeta/CD19-depleted stem cell transplant. All receptors derive from a female patient between 2 and 15 years old who had a stem cell transplant for aplastic anemia, so the T cells may come from the graft donor.

This clonotype was recorded a few times. The chain carries TRBV4-3 and TRBJ2-7; 7 bases are a match to TRBD1. CDR1 LGHNA and CDR2 YSLEER come from the germline V gene. The CDR3 runs 15 residues. The V and J ends lost 2 bases and 6 bases, in that order; junction bases with no gene match: 10. CDR3 amino acids: CASSQSRDSPREQYF. The CDR3 DNA reads as TGCGCCAGCAGCCAATCTCGGGACAGCCCGCGCGAGCAGTACTTC.

This clonotype occurred a few times. The rearrangement uses TRBV28 and TRBJ2-1, with 9 positions matching TRBD2. CDR1 and CDR2 from the germline V gene are MDHEN and SYDVKM. The CDR3 has 15 amino acids. The trim removed 6 bases at V and 8 bases at J, leaving 11 bases unmatched. The CDR3 loop is CASSSSGRPRDEQFF. CDR3 bases: TGTGCCAGCAGCTCCAGCGGGAGGCCCCGGGATGAGCAGTTCTTC.

This clonotype was counted many times. CDR3 protein: CASSLVAGYNEQFF. The CDR3 DNA follows: TGTGCCAGCAGCTTGGTAGCGGGCTACAATGAGCAGTTCTTC. The chain is built from TRBV5-6 and TRBJ2-1, with 7 bases fitting TRBD2. The length of the CDR3 is 14 residues. V was pared by 0 bases and J by 3 bases, with 0 bases of the junction left unmatched. CDR1 and CDR2 (germline): SGHDT, YYEEEE.

This chain uses TRBV10-3 with TRBJ2-3; D gene uncertain. This CDR3 spans 11 amino acids. Germline V CDR1 and CDR2: ENHRY, SYGVKD. Trimming took off 6 bases at V and 4 bases at J, with 5 bases between the two ends. The CDR3: CAISPSDTQYF. For the CDR3, the DNA is TGTGCCATCAGCCCGTCAGATACGCAGTATTTT.

This clonotype has a count of ten or more. This chain connects TRBV15 to TRBJ2-1; D not certain. Trimming removed 1 base from V and 6 bases from J, with 7 bases in between. The CDR3 runs to 13 residues. Germline V gene lookup returns CDR1 LNHNV and CDR2 YYDKDF (reference sequence). CDR3 DNA: TGTGCCACCAGCAGAGGACTCCCCAATGAGCAGTTCTTC. Its translation is CATSRGLPNEQFF.

This rearrangement joins TRBV28 to TRBJ1-2, with 7 bases matching TRBD1. This CDR3 is 14 amino acids long. The V gene's germline CDR1 is MDHEN and CDR2 SYDVKM. Unmatched junction bases numbered 7, after V lost 5 bases and J lost 4 bases. The DNA of the CDR3 is TGTGCCAGCAGTCCACCGGGACAGTTCTATGGCTACACCTTC. Its protein product is CASSPPGQFYGYTF.

J is TRBJ1-2 and V is TRBV7-2; no clear D gene. Germline CDR1 and CDR2: SGHTA and FQGNSA. This CDR3 has 14 amino acids. Between the trimmed V and J ends, which lost 2 bases and 0 bases, there was a span of 7 bases. In DNA form, the CDR3 reads TGTGCCAGCAGCTTAACCAGTTCTAACTATGGCTACACCTTC. Translation: CASSLTSSNYGYTF.

The chain links TRBV7-2 to TRBJ2-3; D unclear. This CDR3 contains 13 residues. V lost 6 bases and J 4 bases, leaving 11 bases between the germline ends. The V gene's germline CDR1 is SGHTA and CDR2 FQGNSA. CDR3 coding DNA: TGTGCCAGCAGGATCCCACCGTCAGATACGCAGTATTTT. Protein sequence: CASRIPPSDTQYF.

For the CDR3, the DNA is TGTGCCATCAGCCAGGGACATAGTGAGACCCAGTACTTC. Encoded protein: CAISQGHSETQYF. This chain connects TRBV10-3 to TRBJ2-5, with D perhaps matching TRBD1 (6 bases). V lost 6 bases and J 5 bases, leaving 13 bases between the germline ends. CDR3 length: 13 amino acids. Germline lookup yields CDR1 ENHRY and CDR2 SYGVKD.